The 27 T cell receptor beta chains reported below all come from one sample, sequenced in a study of T cell repertoires in cytomegalovirus infection. Using its own MiXCR run on the reads, TCRdb lists one record per CDR3 protein. Of 350,000 to 450,000 distinct CDR3 sequences in the sample, about a sixth were seen once. Sequenced: PBMCs. These receptor sequences come from a human donor in good health (CMV status not recorded). Some clones in this sample may be carry-over from other donors' samples.

The V gene is TRBV18, the J gene TRBJ1-2; D gene ambiguous. The V gene's germline CDR1 is KGHSH and CDR2 LQKENI. V was shortened by 6 bases and J by 0 bases, with 11 bases between the two germline ends. The CDR3 is 14 residues long. CDR3 loop: CASSETQANYGYTF. Here the CDR3 DNA reads TGTGCCAGCTCCGAGACACAAGCTAACTATGGCTACACCTTC.

The chain joins TRBV7-2 to TRBJ2-1; D might be TRBD2 (7 bases). CDR3 length equals 15 residues. Germline V CDR1 and CDR2: SGHTA, FQGNSA. Deletions cut 5 bases from V and 3 bases from J, with 14 bases between. The CDR3 DNA follows: TGTGCCAGCAGCCCCCTAGGGGGGGTCTACAATGAGCAGTTCTTC. It is translated as CASSPLGGVYNEQFF.

The chain carries TRBV4-3 and TRBJ2-2; D remains ambiguous. The germline CDR1 and CDR2 sequences are LGHNA and YSLEER. The CDR3 is 13 residues long. V lost 4 bases and J lost 7, with 10 bases in between. Here the CDR3 reads CASSPFGRGELFF. CDR3 nucleotide sequence: TGCGCCAGCAGCCCCTTCGGCCGCGGGGAGCTGTTTTTT.

The chain carries TRBV18 and TRBJ2-1, with TRBD1 identical over 11 bases. The CDR3 is 15 amino acids. After removal of 4 bases from V and 7 bases from J, the junction contained 6 bases not matched to a gene. Per the germline V gene, CDR1 is KGHSH and CDR2 is LQKENI. CDR3 sequence (DNA): TGTGCCAGCTCACGGGGACAGGGGGGAGAGAATGAGCAGTTCTTC. Amino acids: CASSRGQGGENEQFF.

This clonotype came up many times. The J gene is TRBJ2-3, the V gene TRBV20-1, with D perhaps matching TRBD1 (6 bases). Trimming took off 0 bases at V and 2 bases at J, with 15 bases between the two ends. Germline V gene sequence: CDR1 DFQATT, CDR2 SNEGSKA (reference sequence). CDR3 length: 16 residues. In nucleotides, the CDR3 is TGCAGTGCTAGAGAATGGGGGCGGACACCCACAGATACGCAGTATTTT. Protein product: CSAREWGRTPTDTQYF.

The sample holds a few counts of this clonotype. The genes are TRBV27 and TRBJ1-1, with no clear D. Germline V lookup: CDR1 MNHEY, CDR2 SMNVEV (reference sequence). The CDR3 extends over 16 amino acids. V was clipped by 2 bases and J by 3 bases, with 16 bases between them. CDR3 sequence: CASSLGEGFYHTEAFF. DNA of the CDR3: TGTGCCAGCAGTTTAGGGGAAGGGTTTTATCACACTGAAGCTTTCTTT.

The V gene is TRBV24-1, the J gene TRBJ2-1; no clear D gene. The CDR3 spans 14 residues. The germline CDR1 and CDR2 sequences are KGHDR and SFDVKD. Trimming took off 6 bases at V and 0 bases at J, with 8 bases between the two ends. This chain's CDR3 is CATSITFSYNEQFF. The DNA for the CDR3 is TGTGCCACCAGTATAACGTTCTCCTACAATGAGCAGTTCTTC.

This clonotype was counted only a few times. The chain couples TRBV14 to TRBJ1-3; D gene uncertain. The CDR3 totals 15 residues. With 1 base removed from V and 0 bases from J, the gap between germline ends came to 7 bases. Germline CDR1 and CDR2: SGHDN and FVKESK. The DNA for the CDR3 is TGTGCCAGCAGCCAAGTGACACACTCTGGAAACACCATATATTTT. Its translation: CASSQVTHSGNTIYF.

The sample holds many counts of this clonotype. The CDR3 protein is CASSLRPSILSSYNSPLHF. The CDR3 nucleotides read TGTGCCAGCAGCTTAAGACCGAGCATTCTGAGCTCCTATAATTCACCCCTCCACTTT. The V gene is TRBV7-9, the J gene TRBJ1-6; D unclear. This CDR3 region has 19 residues. V lost 2 bases and J 0 bases, leaving 17 bases between the germline ends. The V gene's germline CDR1 is SEHNR and CDR2 FQNEAQ (reference sequence).

This clonotype was seen repeatedly, ten times or more. The rearrangement joins TRBV7-2 to TRBJ2-3; D perhaps matches TRBD1 (6 bases). The germline gives CDR1 SGHTA, CDR2 FQGNSA. Trimming left V 1 base short and J 5 bases short, with 13 bases between. CDR3 size: 15 residues. Here the CDR3 DNA reads TGTGCCAGCAGCTTAGGAGGGGGTCAGGGAGATACGCAGTATTTT. Translated, it gives CASSLGGGQGDTQYF.

In the case of this clonotype: Just one base apart from a much larger clone, this may be a read error. The J gene is TRBJ2-3, the V gene TRBV12-3 or TRBV12-4; unclear D gene. The CDR3 covers 15 residues. V lost 4 bases and J lost 2, with 13 bases in between. This CDR3 is CASSWVSTITDTQYF. CDR3 DNA: TGTGCCAGCAGTTGGGTCTCCACTATCACAGATACGCAGTATTTT.

The table lists this clonotype with many counts. The chain recombines TRBV7-2 with TRBJ2-7, with 13 positions matching TRBD2. This CDR3 is 14 amino acids long. Losses at the gene ends were 4 bases for V and 6 bases for J; bases not matched to a gene: 3. Germline V gene data show CDR1 as SGHTA and CDR2 as FQGNSA. The CDR3 loop is CASSSLAGGSEQYF. The CDR3 DNA reads as TGTGCCAGCAGCTCACTAGCGGGGGGGAGCGAGCAGTACTTC. Based on the CDR3 plus reference TRBV7-2 and TRBJ2-7, the full variable domain is GAGVSQSPSNKVTEKGKDVELRCDPISGHTALYWYRQSLGQGLEFLIYFQGNSAPDKSGLPSDRFSAERTGGSVSTLTIQRTQQEDSAVYLCASSSLAGGSEQYFGPGTRLTVT.

This clonotype was counted at least ten times. This chain joins TRBV11-2 and TRBJ2-7; 8 positions match TRBD2. The V gene end was trimmed by 3 bases and the J gene end by 4 bases; junction bases not matched to a gene: 8. From germline, CDR1 is SGHAT and CDR2 FQNNGV. This CDR3 spans 15 amino acids. For the CDR3, the DNA is TGTGCCAGCAGCTTCACCGGGACTAGAATGTACGAGCAGTACTTC. Its translation: CASSFTGTRMYEQYF.

This clonotype was picked up many times. The chain recombines TRBV25-1 with TRBJ2-5; TRBD2 matches at 8 bases. J gave up 4 bases and V 1 base, and 2 bases lay outside the gene matches. The CDR3 spans 14 residues. Germline assignment: CDR1 MGHDK and CDR2 SYGVNS. In DNA form, the CDR3 reads TGTGCCAGCAGTGAATCGGGAGGGTTAGAGACCCAGTACTTC. Residues: CASSESGGLETQYF.

This clonotype was seen a few times. The rearrangement links TRBV10-3 to TRBJ2-7; perhaps TRBD1 as D (5 bases). The CDR3 contains 13 residues. CDR1 is ENHRY, CDR2 SYGVKD, per germline. V was pared by 3 bases and J by 2 bases, with 8 bases between. This chain's CDR3 is CAISEDRAYEQYF. DNA for the CDR3: TGTGCCATCAGTGAAGACAGAGCCTACGAGCAGTACTTC.

J is TRBJ2-1 and V is TRBV6-5, with D hard to call. CDR3 length equals 15 residues. The ends were cut back, 5 bases at V and 0 bases at J, with 11 bases in the middle. The germline V gene has CDR1 MNHEY and CDR2 SVGAGI. CDR3 residues: CASSPLPSSYNEQFF. DNA for the CDR3: TGTGCCAGCAGTCCTTTACCAAGCTCCTACAATGAGCAGTTCTTC.

The J gene is TRBJ1-6, the V gene TRBV19, with 9 bases lining up with TRBD1. V shed 7 bases, J shed 6 bases, and the junction held 7 bases outside the gene matches. Germline values: CDR1 LNHDA, CDR2 SQIVND (reference sequence). This CDR3 has 15 amino acids. DNA of the CDR3: TGTGCCAGTAAGTGGCTGGGACAGGGTAATTCACCCCTCCACTTT. Its translation is CASKWLGQGNSPLHF.

The chain is built from TRBV11-2 and TRBJ1-4; D ambiguous. The germline CDR1 and CDR2 sequences are SGHAT and FQNNGV. Trimming removed 3 bases from V and 0 bases from J, with 11 bases in between. This CDR3 has 16 amino acids. The CDR3 protein is CASSFALPATNEKLFF. CDR3 DNA: TGTGCCAGCAGCTTCGCCCTACCTGCAACTAATGAAAAACTGTTTTTT.

This clonotype showed up many times. The chain combines TRBV7-2 with TRBJ2-2; a weak D match, TRBD1 (5 bases). The V end was cut by 7 bases, the J end by 6 bases, with 12 bases between. CDR1 is SGHTA and CDR2 is FQGNSA in the germline V gene. This CDR3 is 13 amino acids long. The CDR3 DNA sequence: TGTGCCAGCACCCAGGGTCGGGCCGGGGAGCTGTTTTTT. The encoded protein is CASTQGRAGELFF.

The J gene is TRBJ1-2, the V gene TRBV6-6; no clear D gene. Germline CDR1 and CDR2: MNHNY and SVGAGI (reference sequence). CDR3 length equals 15 residues. The V end was cut by 0 bases, the J end by 2 bases, with 10 bases between. In DNA, the CDR3 is TGTGCCAGCAGTTACTCAAGCAACATAAACTATGGCTACACCTTC. It codes for CASSYSSNINYGYTF.

The chain combines TRBV2 with TRBJ2-7, with D unclear. CDR3 size: 17 residues. Germline V gene sequence: CDR1 SNHLY, CDR2 FYNNEI. The V end lost 5 bases, the J end lost 2 bases, and 22 bases lay between the germline ends. Written as DNA, the CDR3 is TGTGCCAGCAGTCCCCGCATAGGTGGCGGTAACGCCTACGAGCAGTACTTC. This translates into CASSPRIGGGNAYEQYF. Full variable domain (outside the CDR3, taken from reference TRBV2 and TRBJ2-7): EPEVTQTPSHQVTQMGQEVILRCVPISNHLYFYWYRQILGQKVEFLVSFYNNEISEKSEIFDDQFSVERPDGSNFTLKIRSTKLEDSAMYFCASSPRIGGGNAYEQYFGPGTRLTVT.

This clonotype was recorded a few times. The chain links TRBV4-1 to TRBJ2-3; 7 bases are shared with TRBD2. CDR3 length: 16 residues. CDR1 and CDR2 from the germline V gene are MGHRA and YSYEKL. The J segment lost 3 bases and the V segment lost 1 base, leaving 7 bases of the junction unmatched. In DNA form, the CDR3 reads TGCGCCAGCAGCCAAGGGTATGCGGGGGTTACAGATACGCAGTATTTT. Its translation: CASSQGYAGVTDTQYF.

This clonotype has at least ten counts. This chain links TRBV7-2 with TRBJ1-4; D is possibly TRBD1 (5 bases). The ends were cut back, 2 bases at V and 5 bases at J, with 12 bases in the middle. The germline V gene has CDR1 SGHTA and CDR2 FQGNSA. The CDR3 is 15 residues long. The CDR3 DNA sequence: TGTGCCAGCAGCTTATTAGCGCAGGGCAATGAAAAACTGTTTTTT. Protein sequence: CASSLLAQGNEKLFF.

Notes on this clonotype: This clone may be a read error of a much larger clone one base away. The chain uses TRBV9 and TRBJ2-7; TRBD2 aligns across 11 bases. Per germline, CDR1 SGDLS and CDR2 YYNGEE. V gave up 2 bases and J gave up 5 bases; unmatched junction bases: 3. This CDR3 spans 14 amino acids. The CDR3 sequence is CASSVSGRADEQYF. The CDR3 DNA reads TGTGCCAGCAGCGTTAGCGGGAGGGCCGACGAGCAGTACTTC.

This chain uses TRBV6-1 with TRBJ2-7, with TRBD1 as a possible D gene (6 bases). Germline V lookup: CDR1 MNHNS, CDR2 SASEGT. The CDR3 totals 12 residues. V lost 6 bases and J 5 bases, leaving 11 bases between the germline ends. CDR3 bases: TGTGCCAGCAGAAGAGACAGGCACGAGCAGTACTTC. Translating it yields CASRRDRHEQYF.

At least ten counts were recorded for this clonotype. The chain combines TRBV12-3 or TRBV12-4 with TRBJ2-3, with D possibly matching TRBD1 (5 bases). Trimming stripped 7 bases from V and 3 bases from J, with 11 bases between. This CDR3 spans 13 amino acids. CDR3 amino acids: CASNRDRTDTQYF. In DNA, the CDR3 is TGTGCCAGCAATAGAGACAGAACAGATACGCAGTATTTT.

V usage is TRBV5-1 and J usage is TRBJ2-6, with a tentative D call TRBD1 (5 bases). Looked up from germline, CDR1 is SGHRS and CDR2 is YFSETQ. The CDR3 covers 18 residues. Trimming pared 5 bases from V and 5 bases from J, leaving 23 bases between. This CDR3 is CASSPGAQGLSRANVLTF. The CDR3 DNA reads as TGCGCCAGCAGTCCTGGTGCCCAGGGCCTCTCCCGGGCCAACGTCCTGACTTTC.